This T cell receptor beta chain was documented in a study of shared clonotypes between healthy human individuals (dated by TCRdb to between 2020 and 2021). The study in broad terms: The cohort comprised two women and a few men aged 18 to 49 years. The study deeply sequenced blood TCR repertoires of roughly five healthy adults to estimate repertoire size and the extent of clonotype sharing between individuals. To increase sequencing depth and limit assay-specific biases, different laboratories used diverse techniques to prepare libraries and sequence TCR repertoires. Per donor, three plates each were used for CD4 naive and CD4 memory, two for CD8 naive, and one for CD8 memory. Per donor, leukapheresis produced somewhere between about 0.85 and 8.9 billion PBMCs. Broad study findings and their caveats: Across a handful of donors, approximately 4.6% of naive CD4, roughly 3.3% of naive CD8, about 2.3% of memory CD4, and over 0.35% of memory CD8 clonotypes were shared. The small number of donors limited the genetic and exposure-history diversity represented. Incomplete sequencing was indicated by rarefaction of sorted-subset datasets, despite the large sequencing depth. Sampling was limited to blood, and TCR repertoires in tissue likely differ from TCR repertoires in blood. Compared with non-shared clonotypes, the clonotypes found in all four sorted-subset donors had higher generation probabilities. Estimated clonotype richness was generally larger for naive than for memory subsets. Based on pairwise subsampling, the degree of clonotype sharing among donors was expected to be affected by sequencing depth.

Relative to germline, V is missing 1 base and J is missing 5 bases, with 9 bases of the junction outside any gene match. Spanning cysteine to phenylalanine, the CDR3 consists of 17 amino acids. Only the CDR3 portion is preserved as DNA: 51 bases, with reading frame beginning at the first base. CDR1 and CDR2 are read off the germline V gene as LGHNA and YNFKEQ. Donors were healthy HIV-negative adults with no recently reported acute infections or vaccinations. Every donor was a Caucasian adult living in Nashville, Tennessee, USA. CD4+ T cells were enriched by magnetic negative selection, after which naive cells were positively selected on CD45RA and the negative fraction was taken as the memory subset. Blood was obtained by leukapheresis, after which PBMCs were separated by Ficoll-Histopaque density gradient centrifugation and cryopreserved in liquid nitrogen vapor phase. Purity and quantity of every magnetically sorted T cell population were checked by analytical flow cytometry. Genomic DNA was isolated from every sorted fraction and measured by UV absorbance on a Nanodrop 2000c.

Using the deep immunoSEQ assay, TCR CDR3 regions were amplified from genomic DNA by multiplex PCR. Extracted genomic DNA from each cell subset was distributed evenly across all wells of several immunoSEQ 96-well plates, and each plate was treated as a replicate. Each replicate PCR for sorted subsets received about 210 ng genomic DNA, equal to roughly 30,000 T cell genomes. Purified libraries were measured with a Qubit 3.0 fluorometer, size-checked on a Bioanalyzer 2100, and measured again with the KAPA Library Quantification kit. Every immunoSEQ 96-well plate was sequenced on a separate single-read 150-cycle Illumina NextSeq 550 flow cell. Turning to the authors' computational methods: The immunoSEQ output contained only junctional sequences without quality scores, so filtering could not match that applied to full-length reads. To assign V/J genes and CDR3, sequences were annotated using PyIR, a Python wrapper for IgBLAST v1.9, with IMGT germline references. Reads with weak V/J assignments (E-value above 1e-6), missing CDR3, stop codons, out-of-frame junctions, or ambiguous translated residues were removed. A V3J clonotype was defined by an identical inferred V gene, J gene, and CDR3 amino acid sequence. Percentage overlap between repertoires was computed as shared unique clonotypes divided by the size of the smaller repertoire. Three approaches were used to assess repertoire richness: RTK rarefaction, the Chao1 estimator, and Recon v2.1 estimates of unobserved clonotypes. Generation probabilities for all TCRbeta clonotypes obtained by the gDNA method from several donors were computed using OLGA. The table was pulled from immuneACCESS by TCRdb, which kept in-frame rearrangements only. Such tables lose some clones; where checked, under half of the loss comes from unresolved V genes, and the rest has no known cause. D and trimming come from the DNA, and the V and J calls and clone size come from that table. A total of roughly 200,000 clones appear in this sample, about 68% of them only once. The ten largest clonotypes hold 10% of the sample.

A note on this clone: This clone's antigen is unknown. No much larger clone is present one base from it, and per-base qualities are unavailable.

Source material: memory CD4+ T cells sorted from blood. In light of the paper, this sample's cell subset or site label describes: CD45RA-negative fraction. Recombination joined TRBV4-2 with TRBJ2-5; 11 bases in between match TRBD2. This receptor was taken from a man aged 25 to 40 in good health. The base sequence is TGTGCCAGCAGCCAAGCCCGATTGACTAGCGGGAATGAGACCCAGTACTTC. Its amino acids are CASSQARLTSGNETQYF.